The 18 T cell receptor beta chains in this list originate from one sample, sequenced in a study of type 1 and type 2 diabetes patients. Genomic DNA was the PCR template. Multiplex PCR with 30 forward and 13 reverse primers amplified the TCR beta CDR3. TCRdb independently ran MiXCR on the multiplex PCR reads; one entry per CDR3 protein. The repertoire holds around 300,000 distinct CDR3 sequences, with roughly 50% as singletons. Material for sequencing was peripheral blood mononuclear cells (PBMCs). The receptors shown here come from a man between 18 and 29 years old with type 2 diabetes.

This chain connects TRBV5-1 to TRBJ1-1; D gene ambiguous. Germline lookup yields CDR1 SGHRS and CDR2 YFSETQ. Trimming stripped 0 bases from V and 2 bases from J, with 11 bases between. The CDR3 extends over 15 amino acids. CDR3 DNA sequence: TGCGCCAGCAGCTTGGTTAGGGTCTTCAACACTGAAGCTTTCTTT. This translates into CASSLVRVFNTEAFF.

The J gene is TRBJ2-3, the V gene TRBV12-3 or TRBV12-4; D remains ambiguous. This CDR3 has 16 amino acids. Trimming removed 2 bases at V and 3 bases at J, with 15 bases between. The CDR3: CASSLWSRFDTDTQYF. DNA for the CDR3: TGTGCCAGCAGTTTATGGTCTAGGTTTGATACAGATACGCAGTATTTT.

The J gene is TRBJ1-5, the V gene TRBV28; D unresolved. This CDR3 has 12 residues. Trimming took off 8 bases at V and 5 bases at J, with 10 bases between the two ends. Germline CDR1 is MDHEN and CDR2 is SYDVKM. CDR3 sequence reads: CASGSLYQPQHF. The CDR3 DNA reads TGTGCCAGCGGCAGCCTCTATCAGCCCCAGCATTTT.

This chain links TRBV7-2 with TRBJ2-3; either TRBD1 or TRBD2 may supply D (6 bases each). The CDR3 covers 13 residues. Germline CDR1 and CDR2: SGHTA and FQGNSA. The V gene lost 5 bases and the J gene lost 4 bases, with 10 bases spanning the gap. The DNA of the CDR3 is TGTGCCAGCAGCATCCGGGGGCCAGATACGCAGTATTTT. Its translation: CASSIRGPDTQYF.

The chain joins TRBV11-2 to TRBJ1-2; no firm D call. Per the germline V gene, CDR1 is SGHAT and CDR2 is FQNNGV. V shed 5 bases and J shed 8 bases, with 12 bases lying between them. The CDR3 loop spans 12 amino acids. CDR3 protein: CASSPRTWGYTF. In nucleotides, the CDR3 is TGTGCCAGCAGCCCCCGGACGTGGGGCTACACCTTC.

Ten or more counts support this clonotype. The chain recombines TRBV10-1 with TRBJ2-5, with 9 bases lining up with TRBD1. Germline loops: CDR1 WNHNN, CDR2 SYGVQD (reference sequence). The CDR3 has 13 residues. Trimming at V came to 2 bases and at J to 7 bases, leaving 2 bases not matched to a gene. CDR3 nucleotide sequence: TGCGCCAGCAGTGAGAGGACAGGGGTGACCCAGTACTTC. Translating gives CASSERTGVTQYF.

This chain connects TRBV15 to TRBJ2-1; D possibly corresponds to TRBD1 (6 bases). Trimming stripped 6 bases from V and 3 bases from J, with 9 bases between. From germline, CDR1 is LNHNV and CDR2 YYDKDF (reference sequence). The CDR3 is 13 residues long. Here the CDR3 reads CATSTTGYNEQFF. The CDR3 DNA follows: TGTGCCACCAGTACGACAGGCTACAATGAGCAGTTCTTC.

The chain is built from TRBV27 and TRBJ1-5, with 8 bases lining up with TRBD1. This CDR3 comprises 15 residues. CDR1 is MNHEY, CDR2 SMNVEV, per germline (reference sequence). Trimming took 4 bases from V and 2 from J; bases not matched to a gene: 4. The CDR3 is CASSWTGFGNQPQHF. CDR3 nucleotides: TGTGCCAGCAGTTGGACAGGGTTTGGCAATCAGCCCCAGCATTTT.

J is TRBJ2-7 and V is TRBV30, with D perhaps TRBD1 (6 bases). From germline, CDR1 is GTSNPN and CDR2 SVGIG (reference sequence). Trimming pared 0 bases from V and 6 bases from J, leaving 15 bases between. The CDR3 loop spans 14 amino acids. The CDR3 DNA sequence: TGTGCCTGGAGTGTAGGCAGGGGCTGGGGCGAGCAGTACTTC. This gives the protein CAWSVGRGWGEQYF.

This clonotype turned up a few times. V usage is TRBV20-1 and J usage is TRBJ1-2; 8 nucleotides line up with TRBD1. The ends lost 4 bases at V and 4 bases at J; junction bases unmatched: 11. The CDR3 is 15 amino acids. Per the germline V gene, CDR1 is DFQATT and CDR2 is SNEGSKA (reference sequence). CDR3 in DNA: TGCAGTGCTAAAGAGGGCCCGGGACAGGCCTATGGCTACACCTTC. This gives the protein CSAKEGPGQAYGYTF.

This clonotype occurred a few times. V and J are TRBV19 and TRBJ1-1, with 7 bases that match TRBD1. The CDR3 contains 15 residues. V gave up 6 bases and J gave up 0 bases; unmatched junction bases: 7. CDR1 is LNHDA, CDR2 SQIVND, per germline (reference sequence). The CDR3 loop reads CASSRRQGLNTEAFF. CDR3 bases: TGTGCCAGTAGCAGAAGACAGGGATTGAACACTGAAGCTTTCTTT.

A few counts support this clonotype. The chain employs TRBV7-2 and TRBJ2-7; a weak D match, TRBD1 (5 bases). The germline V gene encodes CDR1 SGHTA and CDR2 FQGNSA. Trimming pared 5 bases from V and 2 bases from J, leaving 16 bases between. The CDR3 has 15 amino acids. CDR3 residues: CASSHFRVSPYEQYF. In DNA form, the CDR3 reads TGTGCCAGCAGCCATTTCAGGGTATCCCCCTACGAGCAGTACTTC.

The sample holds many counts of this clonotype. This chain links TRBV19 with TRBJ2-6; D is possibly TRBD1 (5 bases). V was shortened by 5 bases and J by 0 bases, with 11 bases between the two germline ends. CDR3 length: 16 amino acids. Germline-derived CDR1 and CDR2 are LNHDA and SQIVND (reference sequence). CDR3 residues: CASSPDSLSGANVLTF. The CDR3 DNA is TGTGCCAGTAGTCCCGACAGTCTCTCTGGGGCCAACGTCCTGACTTTC.

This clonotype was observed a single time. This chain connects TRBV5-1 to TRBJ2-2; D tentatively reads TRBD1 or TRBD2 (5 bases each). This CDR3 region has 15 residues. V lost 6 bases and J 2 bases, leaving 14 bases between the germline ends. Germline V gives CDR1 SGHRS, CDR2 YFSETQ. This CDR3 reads CASKTAGSNTGELFF. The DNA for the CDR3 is TGCGCCAGCAAAACTGCAGGGAGTAACACCGGGGAGCTGTTTTTT.

The CDR3 coding sequence is TGTGCCAGTACCTATGAGGGACTGGGGCGAACCAATGAGCAGTTCTTC. As protein: CASTYEGLGRTNEQFF. The rearrangement joins TRBV19 to TRBJ2-5, with D perhaps TRBD2 (6 bases). The end of the DNA fits TRBJ2-1 better, so the J call may be wrong. Germline V gives CDR1 LNHDA, CDR2 SQIVND (reference sequence). The CDR3 covers 16 residues.

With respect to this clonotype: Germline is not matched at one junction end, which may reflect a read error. CDR3 in DNA: TGTGCCAGCAGCTCATCAACGACACTGAGCTCTGGGAACACCATATATTTT. Encoded protein: CASSSSTTLSSGNTIYF. This rearrangement joins TRBV7-8 to TRBJ1-3; D unclear. CDR3 length: 17 amino acids. Germline V gene lookup returns CDR1 SGHVS and CDR2 FQNEAQ.

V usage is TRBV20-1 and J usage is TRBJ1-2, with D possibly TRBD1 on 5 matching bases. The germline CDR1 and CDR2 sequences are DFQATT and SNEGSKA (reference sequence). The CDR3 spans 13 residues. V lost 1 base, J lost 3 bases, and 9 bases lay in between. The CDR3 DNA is TGCAGTGCTAGAGCCAGGGAGGACTATGGCTACACCTTC. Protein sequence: CSARAREDYGYTF.

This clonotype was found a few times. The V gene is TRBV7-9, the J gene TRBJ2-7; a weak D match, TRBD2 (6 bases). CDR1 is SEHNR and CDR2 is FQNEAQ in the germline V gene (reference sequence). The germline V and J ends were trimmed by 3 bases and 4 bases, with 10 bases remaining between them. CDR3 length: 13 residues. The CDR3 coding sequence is TGTGCCAGCAGCTTCCCCGCGGGGTACGAGCAGTACTTC. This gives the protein CASSFPAGYEQYF.